This passage covers 18 T cell receptor beta chains from one sample sequenced in a study of response to subunit inactivated influenza vaccine. TCRdb re-called the RT-PCR reads with MiXCR, one entry per CDR3 protein. The sample comprises about 650,000 distinct CDR3 sequences, around 15% of which are singletons, and 7.5% to 9% rests with the top ten. Material: PBMCs from blood, obtained around 15 days before vaccination. Source of these receptors: a man aged 50 to 60 who received an inactivated influenza vaccine.

The V call is TRBV5-8, the J call TRBJ1-1; 9 bases align to TRBD1. The germline V gene encodes CDR1 SGHTS and CDR2 YDEGEE. V lost 1 base and J lost 2; bases outside the gene matches: 3. The CDR3 is 15 residues long. The CDR3 DNA follows: TGTGCCAGCAGCTTGACAGGGGGCATCAACACTGAAGCTTTCTTT. Protein product: CASSLTGGINTEAFF.

This clonotype was observed a handful of times. This sequence joins TRBV7-2 and TRBJ2-1; 14 nucleotides match TRBD2. V gave up 8 bases and J gave up 12 bases; unmatched junction bases: 12. CDR1 SGHTA and CDR2 FQGNSA come from the germline V gene. This CDR3 spans 15 amino acids. CDR3 protein: CASRGLAGGLSAQFF. DNA for the CDR3: TGTGCCAGCCGAGGACTAGCGGGAGGACTCTCGGCGCAGTTCTTC.

At least ten counts were recorded for this clonotype. This rearrangement joins TRBV28 to TRBJ2-6; D gene unclear. Germline V gene lookup returns CDR1 MDHEN and CDR2 SYDVKM. There are 15 residues in the CDR3. V was pared by 4 bases and J by 4 bases, with 11 bases between. CDR3 DNA: TGTGCCAGCAGTTATGGGGTGAGCGGGGCCAACGTCCTGACTTTC. Translated, it gives CASSYGVSGANVLTF.

Only a few counts were recorded for this clonotype. This sequence joins TRBV5-6 and TRBJ1-2; a possible D gene is TRBD1 (5 bases). The length of the CDR3 is 13 residues. Trimming shortened V by 6 bases and J by 4 bases, and 13 bases separated the two germline ends. Germline V gene lookup returns CDR1 SGHDT and CDR2 YYEEEE. The DNA for the CDR3 is TGTGCCAGCACCGCCCGGGGCAGCTATGGCTACACCTTC. Translated, it gives CASTARGSYGYTF.

This clonotype turned up a few times. The chain joins TRBV5-1 to TRBJ2-7, with TRBD1 identical over 8 bases. V shed 4 bases, J shed 4 bases, and the junction held 7 bases outside the gene matches. The CDR3 contains 14 residues. CDR1 and CDR2 from the germline V gene are SGHRS and YFSETQ. The CDR3 bases are TGCGCCAGCAGCAACGCCGGGACAGGATACGAGCAGTACTTC. Protein product: CASSNAGTGYEQYF.

This clonotype was counted a few times. The chain employs TRBV20-1 and TRBJ1-1; the D is unclear. The CDR3 covers 13 residues. The V gene lost 3 bases and the J gene lost 4 bases, with 12 bases spanning the gap. Germline CDR1 DFQATT, CDR2 SNEGSKA (reference sequence). The CDR3 here is CSARDLLTTEAFF. The CDR3 DNA is TGCAGTGCTAGGGATCTACTAACCACTGAAGCTTTCTTT.

The gene calls are TRBV6-4 and TRBJ2-6; D may correspond to TRBD1 or TRBD2 (5 bases each). Trimming cost V 4 bases and J 4 bases, with 11 bases left between them. This CDR3 spans 15 amino acids. Per germline, CDR1 MRHNA and CDR2 SNTAGT. CDR3 protein: CASSGGGPGANVLTF. Written as DNA, the CDR3 is TGTGCCAGCAGTGGGGGCGGGCCCGGGGCCAACGTCCTGACTTTC.

The chain uses TRBV5-1 and TRBJ2-5; D gene unclear. Germline V gene lookup returns CDR1 SGHRS and CDR2 YFSETQ. Deletions cut 3 bases from V and 2 bases from J, with 8 bases between. The length of the CDR3 is 13 residues. The CDR3 DNA is TGCGCCAGCAGCTACAGCGCTCAAGAGACCCAGTACTTC. Translating gives CASSYSAQETQYF.

This chain uses TRBV6-1 with TRBJ2-7; TRBD1 matches 7 bases. The J segment lost 1 base and the V segment lost 5 bases, leaving 14 bases of the junction unmatched. The CDR3 loop spans 17 amino acids. Per the germline V gene, CDR1 is MNHNS and CDR2 is SASEGT. CDR3 sequence: CASSPKGRTGYSYEQYF. In nucleotides, the CDR3 is TGTGCCAGCAGTCCCAAGGGCAGGACAGGATATTCCTACGAGCAGTACTTC.

This sequence joins TRBV5-1 and TRBJ2-3; possible D gene TRBD2, 6 bases. Trimming removed 2 bases at V and 1 base at J, with 17 bases between. The CDR3 contains 17 residues. The germline gives CDR1 SGHRS, CDR2 YFSETQ. The CDR3 spells CASSFDRRDWGTDTQYF. The CDR3 region has the DNA TGCGCCAGCAGCTTTGACCGCCGGGACTGGGGCACAGATACGCAGTATTTT.

In this sample, this clonotype turned up a few times. V is TRBV28 and J is TRBJ1-1; no reliable D call. V was clipped by 3 bases and J by 10 bases, with 15 bases between them. CDR3 size: 13 residues. Germline assignment: CDR1 MDHEN and CDR2 SYDVKM. CDR3 loop: CASSFEPLIGAFF. DNA of the CDR3: TGTGCCAGCAGTTTCGAGCCCCTAATTGGAGCTTTCTTT.

The chain combines TRBV12-3 or TRBV12-4 with TRBJ2-1; tentative D call: TRBD1 (5 bases). This CDR3 region has 13 residues. V lost 2 bases to trimming and J lost 6 bases, with 8 bases between them. CDR3 residues: CASSLQGINEQFF. The CDR3 nucleotides read TGTGCCAGCAGTTTACAGGGAATCAATGAGCAGTTCTTC.

There are many counts of this clonotype. V and J are TRBV28 and TRBJ2-7, with D possibly TRBD1 on 6 matching bases. The V and J ends lost 6 bases and 2 bases respectively, with 14 bases between them. Germline V gene sequence: CDR1 MDHEN, CDR2 SYDVKM. The CDR3 is 14 amino acids. DNA of the CDR3: TGTGCCAGCAGGACCGGGACACTGACCTACGAGCAGTACTTC. It translates to CASRTGTLTYEQYF.

This clonotype was picked up a small number of times. The rearrangement uses TRBV11-2 and TRBJ2-3; TRBD2 matches at 11 bases. The V and J ends lost 1 base and 7 bases, in that order; junction bases with no gene match: 22. Germline V CDR1 and CDR2: SGHAT, FQNNGV. The CDR3 extends over 21 amino acids. This CDR3 is CASSLGWYLAGGTKQAYTQYF. CDR3 nucleotides: TGTGCCAGCAGCTTAGGTTGGTACCTAGCGGGAGGTACGAAACAGGCATATACGCAGTATTTT.

In this sample, this clonotype turned up a few times. The chain joins TRBV20-1 to TRBJ2-7; a possible D gene is TRBD2 (6 bases). V was clipped by 5 bases and J by 7 bases, with 21 bases between them. This CDR3 is built from 14 residues. Germline lookup yields CDR1 DFQATT and CDR2 SNEGSKA (reference sequence). The CDR3 DNA sequence: TGCAGTGCTCAAAGGAGGGCAACCACCGGGGAGCAGTACTTC. Encoded protein: CSAQRRATTGEQYF.

V usage is TRBV7-2 and J usage is TRBJ2-2, with no clear D. Germline V lookup: CDR1 SGHTA, CDR2 FQGNSA. The CDR3 consists of 13 residues. V was clipped by 7 bases and J by 5 bases, with 11 bases between them. The CDR3 nucleotides read TGTGCCAGCACCCTATACGGGACCGGGGAGCTGTTTTTT. This gives the protein CASTLYGTGELFF.

This clonotype was detected only a few times. The chain joins TRBV6-1 to TRBJ2-5, with D tentatively TRBD1 (6 bases). Trimming removed 3 bases at V and 5 bases at J, with 16 bases between. The CDR3 is made up of 15 amino acids. Germline V CDR1 and CDR2: MNHNS, SASEGT. CDR3 loop: CASSDNWGRDETQYF. The CDR3 DNA is TGTGCCAGCAGTGATAATTGGGGGCGCGACGAGACCCAGTACTTC.

This clonotype was picked up a small number of times. The V gene is TRBV20-1, the J gene TRBJ2-1; D not resolved. The CDR3 is 14 residues long. Trimming took 7 bases from V and 0 from J, leaving 13 bases between them. Germline loops: CDR1 DFQATT, CDR2 SNEGSKA (reference sequence). The CDR3 here is CSVVGSSSYNEQFF. The CDR3 DNA follows: TGCAGTGTGGTCGGGTCAAGCTCCTACAATGAGCAGTTCTTC.